The next 21 T cell receptor beta chains were all read from a single sample in a study of regulatory T cells. The primer mix had 52 TRBV and 13 TRBJ primers. Using immunoSEQ multiplex PCR, the repertoire was profiled, and TCRdb retains in-frame clones only, with some absent. The data show about 17,000 clones, approximately 92% seen once. Sequences were obtained from CD8+ T cells sorted from blood. The receptors were gathered from a person under 35 with CD3G deficiency.

The J gene is TRBJ2-3, the V gene TRBV5-6; 8 positions match TRBD2. The CDR3 runs to 17 residues. V lost 4 bases to trimming and J lost 6 bases; unmatched junction nucleotides: 16. Germline loops: CDR1 SGHDT, CDR2 YYEEEE. CDR3 bases: TGTGCCAGCAGCCCCGGGGGGGTAGCCTTAATACTCGATACGCAGTATTTT. It translates to CASSPGGVALILDTQYF.

The DNA of the CDR3 is TGTGCCACCAGCAGACAGGTCGGGCCCTACGAGCAGTACTTC. Translation: CATSRQVGPYEQYF. V and J are TRBV15 and TRBJ2-7; D gene ambiguous. The germline V gene encodes CDR1 LNHNV and CDR2 YYDKDF (reference sequence). V was shortened by 2 bases and J by 2 bases, with 10 bases between the two germline ends. This CDR3 has 14 residues.

CDR3 sequence reads: CASSQDLEASNEQFF. The CDR3 DNA reads as TGCGCCAGCAGCCAAGATCTGGAGGCATCGAATGAGCAGTTCTTC. The J gene is TRBJ2-1, the V gene TRBV4-1, with D perhaps matching TRBD2 (5 bases). The CDR3 extends over 15 amino acids. Germline-derived CDR1 and CDR2 are MGHRA and YSYEKL. The V end lost 0 bases, the J end lost 7 bases, and 13 bases lay between the germline ends.

This clone has only a few counts. This chain joins TRBV28 and TRBJ2-7; a weak D match, TRBD2 (6 bases). Trimming took off 5 bases at V and 1 base at J, with 6 bases between the two ends. This CDR3 is 12 amino acids long. Per the germline V gene, CDR1 is MDHEN and CDR2 is SYDVKM. The CDR3 DNA reads TGTGCCAGCAGTGGGGGGTCCTACGAGCAGTACTTC. Translated, it gives CASSGGSYEQYF.

This clone was seen only once. The gene calls are TRBV9 and TRBJ1-5; 11 nucleotides match TRBD1. Trimming at V came to 5 bases and at J to 5 bases, leaving 9 bases not matched to a gene. Germline lookup yields CDR1 SGDLS and CDR2 YYNGEE. The CDR3 has 16 residues. The CDR3 reads CASRLVRDRGDQPQHF. For the CDR3, the DNA is TGTGCCAGCAGACTAGTCCGGGACAGGGGGGATCAGCCCCAGCATTTT.

The chain combines TRBV7-8 with TRBJ1-2; D not resolved. Trimming removed 2 bases from V and 6 bases from J, with 7 bases in between. From germline, CDR1 is SGHVS and CDR2 FQNEAQ. The CDR3 contains 12 residues. CDR3 nucleotide sequence: TGTGCCAGCAGCTTAATTTCTAATGGCTACACCTTC. Residues: CASSLISNGYTF.

The chain joins TRBV5-1 to TRBJ2-1; D tentatively reads TRBD1 or TRBD2 (5 bases each). The V end lost 2 bases, the J end lost 8 bases, and 17 bases lay between the germline ends. CDR3 length: 15 residues. Germline CDR1 reads SGHRS; CDR2 reads YFSETQ. The CDR3 DNA reads TGCGCCAGCAGCTTAGGGACGTCGGCCAAATATGAGCAGTTCTTC. Encoded protein: CASSLGTSAKYEQFF.

The gene calls are TRBV28 and TRBJ2-3, with D unresolved. The germline gives CDR1 MDHEN, CDR2 SYDVKM. Trimming removed 3 bases from V and 5 bases from J, with 6 bases in between. The CDR3 sequence is 12 residues long. CDR3 region: CASSFPRDTQYF. CDR3 bases: TGTGCCAGCAGTTTCCCCAGAGATACGCAGTATTTT.

This chain joins TRBV15 and TRBJ2-6; no firm D call. Germline V gene sequence: CDR1 LNHNV, CDR2 YYDKDF (reference sequence). V was pared by 3 bases and J by 0 bases, with 9 bases between. This CDR3 comprises 16 residues. The CDR3 sequence is CATSRARSSGANVLTF. The CDR3 DNA follows: TGTGCCACCAGCAGGGCCAGGAGCTCTGGGGCCAACGTCCTGACTTTC.

This chain links TRBV10-1 with TRBJ1-6, with no clear D. Germline assignment: CDR1 WNHNN and CDR2 SYGVQD (reference sequence). CDR3 length: 13 amino acids. The ends were cut back, 4 bases at V and 10 bases at J, with 11 bases in the middle. The CDR3 DNA reads as TGCGCCAGCAGTGGGAGTTTGGGATCACCCCTCCACTTT. Amino acid sequence: CASSGSLGSPLHF.

In regard to this clone: Additional DNA sequences in this sample encode the identical CDR3. DNA of the CDR3: TGTGCCAGCAGCCGTCTGGGCGGCTATGGCTACACCTTC. This encodes CASSRLGGYGYTF. This chain joins TRBV6-5 and TRBJ1-2; D is unclear. The germline V and J ends were trimmed by 6 bases and 4 bases, with 12 bases remaining between them. The CDR3 covers 13 residues. CDR1 is MNHEY, CDR2 SVGAGI, per germline.

The CDR3 coding sequence is TGTGCCAGCAGTGAAGTGGGACTAGCGGGAGGGGGAGAGACCCAGTACTTC. Translated: CASSEVGLAGGGETQYF. The genes are TRBV6-1 and TRBJ2-5; 16 bases agree with TRBD2. V gave up 1 base and J gave up 4 bases; unmatched junction bases: 3. Germline V gene data show CDR1 as MNHNS and CDR2 as SASEGT. The CDR3 consists of 17 residues.

The J gene is TRBJ2-1, the V gene TRBV6-4, with 9 bases aligning to TRBD2. The germline gives CDR1 MRHNA, CDR2 SNTAGT. CDR3 length: 14 amino acids. The trim removed 10 bases at V and 4 bases at J, leaving 8 bases unmatched. As DNA, the CDR3 is TGTGCCAACTTGGGCGGGGGGGCGTACAATGAGCAGTTCTTC. The encoded protein is CANLGGGAYNEQFF.

The chain combines TRBV5-1 with TRBJ2-3; 7 nucleotides agree with TRBD1. Germline V gives CDR1 SGHRS, CDR2 YFSETQ. After removal of 3 bases from V and 4 bases from J, the junction contained 11 bases not matched to a gene. The CDR3 has 16 residues. The CDR3 loop is CASSSPGTAHPDTQYF. The DNA of the CDR3 is TGCGCCAGCAGCTCGCCCGGGACAGCCCATCCAGATACGCAGTATTTT.

This sequence joins TRBV13 and TRBJ1-1, with 7 positions matching TRBD1. Trimming took 2 bases from V and 5 from J; bases not matched to a gene: 5. This CDR3 is built from 14 residues. Germline values: CDR1 PRHDT, CDR2 FYEKMQ (reference sequence). CDR3 residues: CASSLWRGQTEAFF. In nucleotides, the CDR3 is TGTGCCAGCAGCTTATGGAGGGGGCAGACTGAAGCTTTCTTT.

The J gene is TRBJ2-3, the V gene TRBV6-6; 11 bases fit TRBD2. V lost 2 bases, J lost 6 bases, and 7 bases stayed unmatched. The CDR3 has 16 amino acids. Per germline, CDR1 MNHNY and CDR2 SVGAGI (reference sequence). CDR3 sequence reads: CASSYSLAGGIDTQYF. The CDR3 region has the DNA TGTGCCAGCAGTTACAGTCTAGCGGGAGGAATTGATACGCAGTATTTT.

The chain couples TRBV6-5 to TRBJ2-1; 7 bases line up with TRBD1. Germline CDR1 MNHEY, CDR2 SVGAGI. J lost 9 bases, V lost 5 bases, and 13 bases had no gene match. There are 15 residues in the CDR3. CDR3 DNA: TGTGCCAGCAGTACACCCGGGACAGCGGTCGGTGAGCAGTTCTTC. This encodes CASSTPGTAVGEQFF.

The count of this clone is one. The chain recombines TRBV2 with TRBJ1-4; possible D gene TRBD1, 5 bases. Trimming took off 8 bases at V and 8 bases at J, with 6 bases between the two ends. The CDR3 sequence is 10 residues long. Germline CDR1 is SNHLY and CDR2 is FYNNEI. DNA for the CDR3: TGTGCCAGCTGGGGGGAAAAACTGTTTTTT. It specifies CASWGEKLFF.

This clone appeared once. This chain connects TRBV7-6 to TRBJ2-7, with 11 bases matching TRBD1. Germline V gene sequence: CDR1 SGHVS, CDR2 FNYEAQ. CDR3 length: 14 amino acids. The V and J ends lost 5 bases and 9 bases, in that order; junction bases with no gene match: 9. As DNA, the CDR3 is TGTGCCAGCAGCCTACAGGGACAGGGGGTAGGGCAGTACTTC. Translating gives CASSLQGQGVGQYF. The whole variable domain, remainder taken from reference TRBV7-6 and TRBJ2-7, is GAGVSQSPRYKVTKRGQDVALRCDPISGHVSLYWYRQALGQGPEFLTYFNYEAQQDKSGLPNDRFSAERPEGSISTLTIQRTEQRDSAMYRCASSLQGQGVGQYFGPGTRLTVT.

This clone showed up just once. The J gene is TRBJ2-7, the V gene TRBV7-9; TRBD1 agrees at 11 bases. V dropped 4 bases and J dropped 2; count of bases not matched to a gene: 4. The length of the CDR3 is 15 residues. From germline, CDR1 is SEHNR and CDR2 FQNEAQ (reference sequence). CDR3 DNA sequence: TGTGCCAGCAGCTGGGGGACAGGGGGAACCTACGAGCAGTACTTC. It is translated as CASSWGTGGTYEQYF.

The rearrangement links TRBV13 to TRBJ2-3; D might be TRBD2 (6 bases). Germline V lookup: CDR1 PRHDT, CDR2 FYEKMQ (reference sequence). The V end was cut by 4 bases, the J end by 2 bases, with 10 bases between. The CDR3 runs to 14 residues. CDR3 DNA sequence: TGTGCCAGCAGCTCGGGACTCCCCACAGATACGCAGTATTTT. It codes for CASSSGLPTDTQYF.